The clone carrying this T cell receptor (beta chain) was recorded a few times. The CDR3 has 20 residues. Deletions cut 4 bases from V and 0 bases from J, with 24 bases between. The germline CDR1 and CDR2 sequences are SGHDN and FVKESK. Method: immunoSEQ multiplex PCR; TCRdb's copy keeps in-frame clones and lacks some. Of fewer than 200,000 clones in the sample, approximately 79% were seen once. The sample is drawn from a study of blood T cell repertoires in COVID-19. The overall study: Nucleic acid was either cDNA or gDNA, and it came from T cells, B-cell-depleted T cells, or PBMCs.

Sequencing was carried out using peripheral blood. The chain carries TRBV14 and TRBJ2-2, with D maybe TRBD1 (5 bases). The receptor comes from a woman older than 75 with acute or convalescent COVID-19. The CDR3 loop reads CASSPDPSSRQPANTGELFF. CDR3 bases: TGTGCCAGCAGCCCCGATCCATCCAGCCGACAGCCCGCGAACACCGGGGAGCTGTTTTTT. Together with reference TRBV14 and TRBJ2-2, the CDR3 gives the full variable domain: EAGVTQFPSHSVIEKGQTVTLRCDPISGHDNLYWYRRVMGKEIKFLLHFVKESKQDESGMPNNRFLAERTGGTYSTLKVQPAELEDSGVYFCASSPDPSSRQPANTGELFFGEGSRLTVL.